This TCR beta chain was sequenced in a study of blood T cell repertoires in COVID-19. On the study more broadly: COVID-19 samples, acute and convalescent, were from the United States, Italy and Spain. In each case, the material was cDNA or gDNA derived from T cells, B-cell-depleted T cells, or PBMCs.

Clones were read by immunoSEQ multiplex PCR, and TCRdb kept only the in-frame ones, dropping some. Of 250,000 to 300,000 clones detected, about 76% appear once; the ten largest clones hold around 3%. Only a few counts were recorded for this clone. The V gene's germline CDR1 is SGHRS and CDR2 YFSETQ. The V end was cut by 2 bases, the J end by 5 bases, with 10 bases between. This CDR3 has 14 amino acids. This chain uses TRBV5-1 with TRBJ1-4; the D gene is possibly TRBD1 (6 bases). The specimen was peripheral blood. The clonotype was recovered from a woman between 55 and 75 years old with active or convalescent COVID-19. CDR3 DNA sequence: TGCGCCAGCAGCTTAGGACAGACAAATGAAAAACTGTTTTTT. Residues: CASSLGQTNEKLFF. The entire variable domain, with the rest obtained from reference TRBV5-1 and TRBJ1-4, is as follows: KAGVTQTPRYLIKTRGQQVTLSCSPISGHRSVSWYQQTPGQGLQFLFEYFSETQRNKGNFPGRFSGRQFSNSRSEMNVSTLELGDSALYLCASSLGQTNEKLFFGSGTQLSVL.